This T cell receptor beta chain came from a study of T cell responses to AZD1222 COVID-19 vaccine. The table came from immunoSEQ multiplex PCR; TCRdb's copy has only in-frame clones and leaves some out. The sample includes about 110,000 clones, around 93% seen only once; the top ten take roughly 7%. Findings of the study overall: The donors showed a predominance of white British ancestry and of females, with possible underestimation of clonal diversity. Among vaccine-associated CD4 TCRs, coverage spanned spike, with dominance at 160-218 and 743-854. Only 5 or 6 AZD1222 recipients tested seropositive at baseline.

Germline loops: CDR1 SNHLY, CDR2 FYNNEI. Trimming took 6 bases from V and 1 from J; bases not matched to a gene: 10. The CDR3 consists of 17 residues. This clone appeared a few times. Its specificity is unknown. The receptor comes from an adult in good health. The V call is TRBV2, the J call TRBJ1-4, with TRBD1 matching over 8 bases. The sequenced sample was peripheral blood, obtained on day 0 of AZD1222 vaccination. The CDR3 spells CASRADRGYLTNEKLFF. CDR3 coding DNA: TGTGCCAGCAGGGCCGACAGGGGATATTTAACTAATGAAAAACTGTTTTTT.